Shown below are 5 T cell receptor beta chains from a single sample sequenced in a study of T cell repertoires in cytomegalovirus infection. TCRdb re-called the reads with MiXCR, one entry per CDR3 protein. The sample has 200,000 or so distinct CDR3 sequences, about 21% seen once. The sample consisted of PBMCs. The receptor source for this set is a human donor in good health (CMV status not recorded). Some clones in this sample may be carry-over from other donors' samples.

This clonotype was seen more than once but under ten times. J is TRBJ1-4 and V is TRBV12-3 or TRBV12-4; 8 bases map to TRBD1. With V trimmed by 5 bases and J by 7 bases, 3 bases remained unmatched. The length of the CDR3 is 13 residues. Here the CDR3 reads CASSKDRVEKLFF. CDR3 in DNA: TGTGCCAGCAGTAAGGACAGGGTTGAAAAACTGTTTTTT.

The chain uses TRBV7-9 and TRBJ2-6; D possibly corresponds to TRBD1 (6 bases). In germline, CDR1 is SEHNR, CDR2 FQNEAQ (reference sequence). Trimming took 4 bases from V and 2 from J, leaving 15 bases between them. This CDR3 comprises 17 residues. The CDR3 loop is CASSSTGGQAGANVLTF. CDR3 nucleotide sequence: TGTGCCAGCAGCTCGACAGGAGGTCAAGCTGGGGCCAACGTCCTGACTTTC.

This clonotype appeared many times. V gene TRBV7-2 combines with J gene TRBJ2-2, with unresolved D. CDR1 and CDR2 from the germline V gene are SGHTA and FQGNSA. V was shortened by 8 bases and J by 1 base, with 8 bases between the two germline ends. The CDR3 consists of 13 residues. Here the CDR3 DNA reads TGTGCCAGCTTTTTTATGAACACCGGGGAGCTGTTTTTT. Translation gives CASFFMNTGELFF.

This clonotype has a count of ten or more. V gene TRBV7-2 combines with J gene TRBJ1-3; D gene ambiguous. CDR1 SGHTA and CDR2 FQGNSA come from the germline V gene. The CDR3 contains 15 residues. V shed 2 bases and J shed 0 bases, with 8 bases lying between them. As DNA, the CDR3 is TGTGCCAGCAGCTTACAGCCTTCCTCTGGAAACACCATATATTTT. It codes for CASSLQPSSGNTIYF. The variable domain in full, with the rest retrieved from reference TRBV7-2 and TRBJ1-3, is GAGVSQSPSNKVTEKGKDVELRCDPISGHTALYWYRQSLGQGLEFLIYFQGNSAPDKSGLPSDRFSAERTGGSVSTLTIQRTQQEDSAVYLCASSLQPSSGNTIYFGEGSWLTVV.

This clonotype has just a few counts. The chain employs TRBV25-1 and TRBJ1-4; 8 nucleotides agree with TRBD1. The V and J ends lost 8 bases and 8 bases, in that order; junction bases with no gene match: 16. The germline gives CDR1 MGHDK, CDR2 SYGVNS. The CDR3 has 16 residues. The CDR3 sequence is CASGGPAGYRGEKLFF. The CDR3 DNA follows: TGTGCCAGCGGGGGACCAGCAGGGTACAGGGGGGAAAAACTGTTTTTT.